This paragraph reports one TCR beta chain. V dropped 6 bases and J dropped 8; count of bases not matched to a gene: 12. The length of the CDR3 is 16 residues. From germline, CDR1 is MNHEY and CDR2 SVGAGI. The data stem from a study of T-cell memory formation after mild COVID-19. TCRdb analysed the 5' RACE reads with MiXCR anew, one entry per CDR3 protein. The sample shows about 250,000 distinct CDR3 sequences, 15% of them seen only once. The receptor comes from an adult woman who had mild COVID-19 (a few samples of this study predate the infection). Cell type and time point are not known. The chain uses TRBV6-5 and TRBJ1-4; 10 bases line up with TRBD1. Sequencing was performed on PBMCs or a T cell subset sorted from them (not recorded which). The CDR3 region is CASSLDRGAPREKLFF. Written as DNA, the CDR3 is TGTGCCAGCAGCTTGGACAGGGGGGCCCCTAGAGAAAAACTGTTTTTT.